Listed here are 16 T cell receptor beta chains from one sample, sequenced in a study of Ad26.COV2.S vaccination and SARS-CoV-2 variants. Generated by immunoSEQ multiplex PCR, the TCRdb table keeps only in-frame clones and is missing some. The sample lists 400,000 to 450,000 clones; roughly 90% were seen once. Stated treatment: roughly 19 received Ad26.COV2.S at low or high dose, single or two shots; about 5 received placebo; per-sample allocation not given. Day 63 after the first injection of vaccine or placebo was the sampling time. This specimen was peripheral blood, taken in a trial of Ad26.COV2.S vaccine versus placebo. The receptors come from a person between 18 and 60 years old who received the Ad26.COV2.S COVID-19 vaccine or a placebo.

This clone occurred once. The genes are TRBV30 and TRBJ1-2; D gene ambiguous. Trimming took 3 bases from V and 6 from J, leaving 8 bases between them. The CDR3 extends over 11 amino acids. Germline loops: CDR1 GTSNPN, CDR2 SVGIG (reference sequence). The CDR3 DNA reads TGTGCCTGGAGGGGTCCTCATGGCTACACCTTC. It translates to CAWRGPHGYTF.

This clone occurred a few times. The chain links TRBV3-1 (or the pseudogene TRBV3-2) to TRBJ2-7; 10 bases line up with TRBD2. The CDR3 is 15 amino acids. From germline, CDR1 is LGHDT and CDR2 YNNKEL (reference sequence). V was clipped by 1 base and J by 3 bases; unmatched bases: 3. The CDR3 nucleotides are TGTGCCAGCAGCCAAGTAGCGGGAGGCAACTACGAGCAGTACTTC. Translation gives CASSQVAGGNYEQYF.

CDR3 sequence reads: CASSYSSSYNSPLHF. The CDR3 region has the DNA TGTGCCAGCAGTTACTCTTCCAGTTATAATTCACCCCTCCACTTT. The J gene is TRBJ1-6, the V gene TRBV6-6; D call uncertain. The CDR3 runs 15 residues. Per germline, CDR1 MNHNY and CDR2 SVGAGI (reference sequence). V was pared by 0 bases and J by 4 bases, with 7 bases between.

V usage is TRBV6-6 and J usage is TRBJ2-1; 8 bases align to TRBD1. The ends lost 6 bases at V and 6 bases at J; junction bases unmatched: 7. Germline V gene data show CDR1 as MNHNY and CDR2 as SVGAGI (reference sequence). This CDR3 is built from 14 residues. CDR3 in DNA: TGTGCCAGCAGCCAAGACAGGGGTCTCAATGAGCAGTTCTTC. Amino acid sequence: CASSQDRGLNEQFF.

This sequence joins TRBV28 and TRBJ1-3; maybe TRBD1 (6 bases). Germline-derived CDR1 and CDR2 are MDHEN and SYDVKM. Trimming cost V 5 bases and J 2 bases, with 16 bases left between them. CDR3 length: 16 residues. CDR3 nucleotides: TGTGCCAGCAGTGTTACTTCCGGGACAACTGGAAACACCATATATTTT. It is translated as CASSVTSGTTGNTIYF.

J is TRBJ2-7 and V is TRBV7-2; possible D gene TRBD2, 6 bases. The CDR3 is 15 amino acids. Germline-derived CDR1 and CDR2 are SGHTA and FQGNSA. V was cut by 0 bases and J by 0 bases, with 9 bases left in between. The CDR3 is CASSLAAGSSYEQYF. Here the CDR3 DNA reads TGTGCCAGCAGCTTAGCCGCCGGGAGCTCCTACGAGCAGTACTTC.

The chain has TRBV10-3 and TRBJ2-3, with 7 bases matching TRBD1. The CDR3 is 15 amino acids. The trim removed 2 bases at V and 2 bases at J, leaving 4 bases unmatched. Germline assignment: CDR1 ENHRY and CDR2 SYGVKD. The CDR3: CAISETGVITDTQYF. The DNA for the CDR3 is TGTGCCATCAGTGAGACAGGGGTCATCACAGATACGCAGTATTTT.

The chain recombines TRBV27 with TRBJ2-1, with D possibly being TRBD2 (5 bases). CDR1 and CDR2 (germline): MNHEY, SMNVEV (reference sequence). The CDR3 runs 14 residues. Between the trimmed V and J ends, which lost 3 bases and 8 bases, there was a span of 14 bases. Here the CDR3 reads CASSFSGIVDEQFF. Here the CDR3 DNA reads TGTGCCAGCAGTTTCTCCGGGATCGTCGATGAGCAGTTCTTC.

The chain couples TRBV5-1 to TRBJ1-2; no clear D gene. This CDR3 contains 12 residues. V was shortened by 2 bases and J by 6 bases, with 8 bases between the two germline ends. Germline lookup yields CDR1 SGHRS and CDR2 YFSETQ. The CDR3 DNA reads as TGCGCCAGCAGCTTCGGGTCCGATGGCTACACCTTC. As protein: CASSFGSDGYTF.

The CDR3 coding sequence is TGTGCCAGCAGTGCCCCGACTAGCGGGAGTTTCAATGAGCAGTTCTTC. Protein sequence: CASSAPTSGSFNEQFF. This chain joins TRBV28 and TRBJ2-1, with TRBD2 identical over 12 bases. Germline CDR1 reads MDHEN; CDR2 reads SYDVKM. V lost 5 bases to trimming and J lost 6 bases; unmatched junction nucleotides: 8. The CDR3 is 16 residues long.

The CDR3: CASSIGAEKGTEAFF. Written as DNA, the CDR3 is TGTGCCAGTAGTATAGGGGCCGAAAAGGGGACTGAAGCTTTCTTT. V gene TRBV19 combines with J gene TRBJ1-1; a possible D gene is TRBD1 (5 bases). CDR1 and CDR2 from the germline V gene are LNHDA and SQIVND (reference sequence). The CDR3 is 15 residues long. V lost 1 base, J lost 5 bases, and 14 bases lay in between.

The CDR3 region has the DNA TGTGCCAGCAGTTACGCTGGCGTTAAGAACACTGAAGCTTTCTTT. Translating it yields CASSYAGVKNTEAFF. The J gene is TRBJ1-1, the V gene TRBV6-6; D is uncertain. The germline gives CDR1 MNHNY, CDR2 SVGAGI (reference sequence). Deletions cut 2 bases from V and 1 base from J, with 11 bases between. CDR3 length: 15 amino acids.

The chain joins TRBV19 to TRBJ1-5; no clear D. V was trimmed by 7 bases and J by 4 bases, leaving 17 bases between them. There are 15 residues in the CDR3. Germline CDR1 reads LNHDA; CDR2 reads SQIVND (reference sequence). CDR3 in amino acids: CASTLRPGANQPQHF. The CDR3 coding sequence is TGTGCCAGTACCCTACGACCGGGTGCTAATCAGCCCCAGCATTTT.

The rearrangement uses TRBV7-3 and TRBJ1-1; D gene unclear. In germline, CDR1 is SGHTA, CDR2 FQGTGA. The CDR3 has 13 residues. Trimming cost V 1 base and J 10 bases, with 13 bases left between them. The CDR3 nucleotides are TGTGCCAGCAGCTTAAAGGACGGTTATAGAGCTTTCTTT. Protein sequence: CASSLKDGYRAFF.

The V call is TRBV4-3, the J call TRBJ2-1, with TRBD1 matching over 7 bases. V lost 0 bases, J lost 4 bases, and 6 bases stayed unmatched. Germline lookup yields CDR1 LGHNA and CDR2 YSLEER. The CDR3 length is 16 residues. CDR3 nucleotide sequence: TGCGCCAGCAGCCAAGATAACCGGGACAGTTACAATGAGCAGTTCTTC. This codes for CASSQDNRDSYNEQFF.

The J gene is TRBJ2-1, the V gene TRBV4-1; no clear D. Germline values: CDR1 MGHRA, CDR2 YSYEKL. The CDR3 spans 12 residues. Trimming pared 2 bases from V and 4 bases from J, leaving 3 bases between. The CDR3 spells CASSQLYNEQFF. The CDR3 bases are TGCGCCAGCAGCCAATTGTACAATGAGCAGTTCTTC.